These 28 T cell receptor beta chains originate from one sample sequenced in a study of T cells in Graves' hyperthyroidism and ophthalmopathy. Researchers amplified the TCR beta CDR3 regions from RNA transcripts. The HTBI primer set served for first-round RT-PCR of the TCR CDR3. From the multiplex PCR reads, TCRdb called clonotypes with MiXCR, one entry per CDR3 protein. The sample contains about 610,000 distinct CDR3 sequences, approximately 14% of which appear only once. Sequences were obtained from blood. These receptor sequences come from a woman aged 40 to 49 with Graves' ophthalmopathy.

This clonotype was detected many times. This chain connects TRBV29-1 to TRBJ2-5, with D tentatively TRBD1 (6 bases). The CDR3 consists of 14 residues. The germline gives CDR1 SQVTM, CDR2 ANQGSEA. Trimming left V 1 base short and J 3 bases short, with 12 bases between. The CDR3 DNA reads as TGCAGCGTTGAAGGTTGGCAGGGGAAAGAGACCCAGTACTTC. Protein sequence: CSVEGWQGKETQYF.

This clonotype showed up just a few times. The chain couples TRBV7-9 to TRBJ1-1; TRBD1 aligns across 9 bases. V lost 1 base, J lost 9 bases, and 6 bases stayed unmatched. CDR3 length: 14 amino acids. Germline V gives CDR1 SEHNR, CDR2 FQNEAQ (reference sequence). DNA for the CDR3: TGTGCCAGCAGCTTAGGGGCTGGACAGGGGAAAGCTTTCTTT. Translation gives CASSLGAGQGKAFF.

This chain uses TRBV6-1 with TRBJ1-1; no clear D gene. V lost 7 bases and J lost 1, with 7 bases in between. The CDR3 loop spans 12 amino acids. From germline, CDR1 is MNHNS and CDR2 SASEGT. CDR3 amino acids: CASIGKNTEAFF. As DNA, the CDR3 is TGTGCCAGCATTGGGAAGAACACTGAAGCTTTCTTT.

This clonotype was picked up many times. The chain uses TRBV12-3 or TRBV12-4 and TRBJ1-2; D not resolved. The V end lost 2 bases, the J end lost 4 bases, and 8 bases lay between the germline ends. The CDR3 runs 13 residues. CDR3 DNA: TGTGCCAGCAGTTTACAACTTCTCTATGGCTACACCTTC. Its protein product is CASSLQLLYGYTF.

This chain connects TRBV7-2 to TRBJ2-5; 7 bases are a match to TRBD1. CDR3 length: 14 residues. Looked up from germline, CDR1 is SGHTA and CDR2 is FQGNSA. With V trimmed by 3 bases and J by 4 bases, 5 bases remained unmatched. The CDR3 region has the DNA TGTGCCAGCAGCTTTCCGACAGGGAGAGAGACCCAGTACTTC. Translated, it gives CASSFPTGRETQYF.

This clonotype has at least ten counts. This sequence joins TRBV15 and TRBJ1-1; D unclear. CDR1 LNHNV and CDR2 YYDKDF come from the germline V gene (reference sequence). The CDR3 has 14 amino acids. Trimming left V 0 bases short and J 3 bases short, with 8 bases between. The CDR3 sequence is CATSRDRADTEAFF. The CDR3, as DNA: TGTGCCACCAGCAGAGATCGGGCAGACACTGAAGCTTTCTTT.

The J gene is TRBJ2-7, the V gene TRBV6-2 or TRBV6-3, with 8 bases matching TRBD2. From germline, CDR1 is MNHEY and CDR2 SVGEGT. Trimming cost V 6 bases and J 7 bases; bases outside gene matches: 8. The CDR3 loop spans 13 amino acids. CDR3 DNA sequence: TGTGCCAGCAGGCCCGCGGGGGGCCGGGAGCAGTACTTC. As protein: CASRPAGGREQYF.

This clonotype was seen repeatedly, ten times or more. This chain connects TRBV6-5 to TRBJ1-2; D ambiguous. Germline values: CDR1 MNHEY, CDR2 SVGAGI. This CDR3 comprises 14 residues. Trimming removed 2 bases at V and 4 bases at J, with 11 bases between. CDR3 amino acids: CASSYQGGGYGYTF. DNA for the CDR3: TGTGCCAGCAGTTACCAAGGAGGAGGCTATGGCTACACCTTC.

The rearrangement joins TRBV18 to TRBJ2-5; D ambiguous. Per germline, CDR1 KGHSH and CDR2 LQKENI. The V end lost 1 base, the J end lost 1 base, and 7 bases lay between the germline ends. This CDR3 has 14 residues. Here the CDR3 reads CASSPQNSQETQYF. CDR3 DNA: TGTGCCAGCTCACCACAAAATTCCCAAGAGACCCAGTACTTC.

The table lists this clonotype with many counts. The CDR3 coding sequence is TGTGCCAGCAGACACCTTGAGGATGAGCAGTTCTTC. It is translated as CASRHLEDEQFF. The chain is built from TRBV12-3 or TRBV12-4 and TRBJ2-1, with D hard to call. The CDR3 extends over 12 amino acids. The V and J ends lost 6 bases and 8 bases respectively, with 11 bases between them.

This clonotype was picked up many times. The chain uses TRBV28 and TRBJ2-7; D is unresolved. Looked up from germline, CDR1 is MDHEN and CDR2 is SYDVKM. V dropped 1 base and J dropped 0 bases, with 13 bases sitting between them. CDR3 length: 16 residues. CDR3 DNA sequence: TGTGCCAGCAGTTTATCCCGAAGTCTAAGCTCCTACGAGCAGTACTTC. It encodes CASSLSRSLSSYEQYF.

This clonotype was counted ten times or more. The rearrangement links TRBV4-3 to TRBJ2-5, with 8 nucleotides matching TRBD1. The CDR3 is made up of 16 amino acids. Germline V lookup: CDR1 LGHNA, CDR2 YSLEER. V lost 0 bases, J lost 4 bases, and 7 bases stayed unmatched. Written as DNA, the CDR3 is TGCGCCAGCAGCCAAGAGGGGCAGGGGGCGGGAGAGACCCAGTACTTC. This encodes CASSQEGQGAGETQYF.

This clonotype has a handful of counts. The V call is TRBV2, the J call TRBJ2-5; TRBD2 aligns across 13 bases. Germline V gene sequence: CDR1 SNHLY, CDR2 FYNNEI. V lost 5 bases to trimming and J lost 0 bases; unmatched junction nucleotides: 3. CDR3 length equals 16 residues. The CDR3 protein is CASSPGTSGNQETQYF. In DNA form, the CDR3 reads TGTGCCAGCAGTCCCGGGACTAGCGGGAACCAAGAGACCCAGTACTTC.

This clonotype was counted at least ten times. The J gene is TRBJ1-5, the V gene TRBV11-2; TRBD1 might be the D (5 bases). The V and J ends lost 0 bases and 2 bases respectively, with 8 bases between them. The CDR3 is 15 amino acids. Germline V CDR1 and CDR2: SGHAT, FQNNGV. As DNA, the CDR3 is TGTGCCAGCAGCTTAGACAGGGAGGGCAATCAGCCCCAGCATTTT. This codes for CASSLDREGNQPQHF.

Comments on this clonotype: A junction boundary mismatches the germline segment, possibly from a read error. CDR3 residues: CAISSGQEAQYF. CDR3 nucleotide sequence: TGTGCCATCAGTAGCGGCCAAGAGGCCCAGTACTTC. V is TRBV10-3 and J is TRBJ2-5; maybe TRBD2 (5 bases). The CDR3 is 12 residues long. Germline V gene sequence: CDR1 ENHRY, CDR2 SYGVKD.

This clonotype was counted many times. The genes are TRBV28 and TRBJ2-5; TRBD2 matches 13 bases. The germline gives CDR1 MDHEN, CDR2 SYDVKM. The junction had 7 bases not matched to a gene; V was cut back by 5 bases and J by 4 bases. This CDR3 contains 16 residues. This CDR3 is CASSHPGLAGTETQYF. The CDR3 DNA sequence: TGTGCCAGCAGTCATCCGGGACTAGCGGGAACAGAGACCCAGTACTTC.

This clonotype was observed at least ten times. The gene calls are TRBV6-5 and TRBJ1-5; D is unclear. CDR1 and CDR2 (germline): MNHEY, SVGAGI. The V end lost 0 bases, the J end lost 5 bases, and 8 bases lay between the germline ends. The length of the CDR3 is 14 residues. DNA for the CDR3: TGTGCCAGCAGTTACTCGATACGGGATCAGCCCCAGCATTTT. This sequence encodes CASSYSIRDQPQHF.

As to this clonotype: One junction end does not reproduce the germline sequence, and a read error may be involved. This chain connects TRBV4-1 to TRBJ1-1; D is uncertain. CDR1 MGHRA and CDR2 YSYEKL come from the germline V gene. This CDR3 is 17 amino acids long. The CDR3 coding sequence is TGCGCCAGCAGCCAAGTTAGGAGCAGATCTTTGAAGACTGAAGCTTTCTTT. Its protein product is CASSQVRSRSLKTEAFF.

The chain couples TRBV20-1 to TRBJ2-7; a weak D match, TRBD2 (5 bases). With 6 bases removed from V and 2 bases from J, the gap between germline ends came to 20 bases. The CDR3 consists of 15 residues. The germline V gene has CDR1 DFQATT and CDR2 SNEGSKA (reference sequence). The DNA of the CDR3 is TGCAGTGCGAAAAGTTGGCCAGCGGCAACCTACGAGCAGTACTTC. Translated: CSAKSWPAATYEQYF.

Ten or more counts support this clonotype. This chain links TRBV5-1 with TRBJ2-7; D unresolved. Per the germline V gene, CDR1 is SGHRS and CDR2 is YFSETQ. The ends were cut back, 4 bases at V and 2 bases at J, with 10 bases in the middle. The length of the CDR3 is 13 residues. CDR3 DNA sequence: TGCGCCAGCAGCCCTGACCCAACCTACGAGCAGTACTTC. Amino acid sequence: CASSPDPTYEQYF.

The sample holds many counts of this clonotype. The chain couples TRBV12-3 or TRBV12-4 to TRBJ2-7, with D perhaps TRBD1 (6 bases). Trimming cost V 4 bases and J 4 bases, with 11 bases left between them. The CDR3 extends over 13 amino acids. In nucleotides, the CDR3 is TGTGCCAGCAGTTCACCACAGGGTTACGAGCAGTACTTC. Translating gives CASSSPQGYEQYF.

This clonotype has ten or more counts. The CDR3 coding sequence is TGTGCCACCAGCAGAGATTTCGGGGATCAGGCCAAAAACATTCAGTACTTC. It is translated as CATSRDFGDQAKNIQYF. The V and J genes are TRBV15 and TRBJ2-4, with D possibly being TRBD2 (5 bases). The V gene's germline CDR1 is LNHNV and CDR2 YYDKDF (reference sequence). Between the trimmed V and J ends, which lost 0 bases and 1 base, there was a span of 13 bases. CDR3 length: 17 amino acids.

The sample holds a few counts of this clonotype. V gene TRBV12-3 or TRBV12-4 combines with J gene TRBJ1-1; D gene unclear. The CDR3 length is 14 residues. V lost 2 bases to trimming and J lost 4 bases, with 11 bases between them. CDR3 nucleotides: TGTGCCAGCAGTTTAATCTCCACTGGCACTGAAGCTTTCTTT. The encoded protein is CASSLISTGTEAFF.

This clonotype was found many times. The chain has TRBV6-1 and TRBJ2-7; D is unresolved. Per the germline V gene, CDR1 is MNHNS and CDR2 is SASEGT. CDR3 length: 14 residues. V lost 10 bases to trimming and J lost 3 bases, with 19 bases between them. Here the CDR3 reads CAIKPEALVYEQYF. CDR3 DNA sequence: TGTGCCATCAAACCAGAAGCCCTCGTCTACGAGCAGTACTTC.

The chain uses TRBV11-1 and TRBJ2-2; the match to TRBD1 covers 7 bases. Germline assignment: CDR1 SGHAT and CDR2 FQDESV (reference sequence). The CDR3 sequence is 16 residues long. V was clipped by 5 bases and J by 4 bases; unmatched bases: 10. The CDR3 spells CASSRPQGISTGELFF. As DNA, the CDR3 is TGTGCCAGCAGCCGACCACAGGGGATCAGCACCGGGGAGCTGTTTTTT.

Many counts were recorded for this clonotype. The chain links TRBV27 to TRBJ1-5; tentative D call: TRBD1 (5 bases). Trimming left V 4 bases short and J 5 bases short, with 9 bases between. This CDR3 is built from 13 residues. CDR1 MNHEY and CDR2 SMNVEV come from the germline V gene (reference sequence). CDR3 nucleotides: TGTGCCAGCAGTTGGGGGTGGGATCAGCCCCAGCATTTT. This codes for CASSWGWDQPQHF.

This clonotype was counted once. The CDR3 loop is CASSEKGARSYEQYF. The DNA of the CDR3 is TGTGCCAGCAGTGAAAAGGGGGCACGATCCTACGAGCAGTACTTC. This chain links TRBV2 with TRBJ2-7; 7 nucleotides align to TRBD1. Germline lookup yields CDR1 SNHLY and CDR2 FYNNEI. The junction had 5 bases not matched to a gene; V was cut back by 2 bases and J by 1 base. The CDR3 sequence is 15 residues long. The full variable domain, in which reference TRBV2 and TRBJ2-7 provide the parts outside the CDR3, is EPEVTQTPSHQVTQMGQEVILRCVPISNHLYFYWYRQILGQKVEFLVSFYNNEISEKSEIFDDQFSVERPDGSNFTLKIRSTKLEDSAMYFCASSEKGARSYEQYFGPGTRLTVT.

This clonotype was seen many times. The rearrangement links TRBV12-3 or TRBV12-4 to TRBJ1-2; D uncertain. This CDR3 region has 13 residues. With 3 bases removed from V and 2 bases from J, the gap between germline ends came to 7 bases. CDR3 DNA sequence: TGTGCCAGCAGTTTTACGGGAAACTATGGCTACACCTTC. Amino acid sequence: CASSFTGNYGYTF.